The rows below give T cell receptor beta chains drawn from one sample of a study of shared clonotypes between healthy human individuals. Generated by immunoSEQ multiplex PCR, the TCRdb table keeps only in-frame clones and is missing some. This table holds some 530,000 clones, about 84% found once. Sequencing was performed on PBMCs. The receptors were gathered from a woman between 40 and 50 years old in good health. Some clones in this sample may be carry-over from other donors' samples. Both conserved end residues are part of each CDR3. D genes are given only for firm matches. Size tells how often a clone was seen (once, few, many) or the class of an expanded clone, and some rows leave it out.

TRBV5-1	TRBD1	TRBJ2-3	-	CASSLTGGADTQYF	TGCGCCAGCAGCTTGACAGGGGGCGCAGATACGCAGTATTTT
TRBV6-4	-	TRBJ2-3	-	CASSENLSADTQYF	TGTGCCAGCAGTGAGAACCTGTCCGCAGATACGCAGTATTTT
TRBV5-1	-	TRBJ2-1	-	CASSLGDTVNEQFF	TGCGCCAGCAGCCTGGGGGACACTGTGAATGAGCAGTTCTTC
TRBV27	-	TRBJ2-7	-	CASSLLYSDGLPAEQYF	TGTGCCAGCAGTTTACTATATTCGGACGGACTTCCCGCCGAGCAGTACTTC
TRBV28	-	TRBJ2-6	-	CATKPPLGANVLTF	TGTGCCACCAAACCCCCTCTGGGGGCCAACGTCCTGACTTTC
TRBV4-1	-	TRBJ2-1	once	CASSQVLGANEQFF	TGCGCCAGCAGCCAAGTTTTGGGGGCTAATGAGCAGTTCTTC
TRBV10-3	-	TRBJ1-5	-	CAIRGENSNQPQHF	TGTGCCATCAGGGGGGAAAATAGCAATCAGCCCCAGCATTTT
TRBV28	-	TRBJ1-6	-	CASSLGAPLHF	TGTGCCAGCAGTTTAGGGGCACCCCTCCACTTT
TRBV18	TRBD2	TRBJ2-3	-	CASSPPRLAGTDTQYF	TGTGCCAGCTCACCACCGCGGCTAGCGGGCACAGATACGCAGTATTTT
TRBV18	TRBD2	TRBJ2-3	-	CASSPPGLAGAHTQYF	TGTGCCAGCTCACCACCGGGACTAGCGGGAGCCCATACGCAGTATTTT
TRBV9	TRBD2	TRBJ2-1	-	CASSVGSRSGRAFNEQFF	TGTGCCAGCAGCGTAGGGAGCCGCAGCGGGAGGGCCTTCAATGAGCAGTTCTTC
TRBV6-5	-	TRBJ2-7	-	CASSYSAKSSYEQYF	TGTGCCAGCAGTTACTCGGCGAAGAGCTCCTACGAGCAGTACTTC
TRBV2	-	TRBJ2-1	-	CASSAERDNEQFF	TGTGCCAGCAGTGCGGAACGAGACAATGAGCAGTTCTTC
TRBV4-1	TRBD1	TRBJ2-5	-	CASRRTGTAQETQYF	TGCGCCAGCAGGAGGACCGGGACAGCCCAAGAGACCCAGTACTTC
TRBV12-1	-	TRBJ1-2	-	CASSPRLGAYGYTF	TGTGCCAGCAGCCCCCGGCTGGGGGCCTATGGCTACACCTTC
TRBV7-6	-	TRBJ2-7	-	CASSRIARAEQYF	TGTGCCAGCAGCCGGATAGCCAGGGCCGAGCAGTACTTC
TRBV29-1	-	TRBJ2-2	few	CSAMTETGELFF	TGCAGCGCCATGACCGAGACCGGGGAGCTGTTTTTT
TRBV28	TRBD2	TRBJ2-1	-	CASSYYTSGGNNEQFF	TGTGCCAGCAGCTACTATACTAGCGGGGGAAACAATGAGCAGTTCTTC
TRBV7-2	-	TRBJ2-5	-	CASSSGTLGEETQYF	TGTGCCAGCAGCTCCGGGACACTCGGCGAAGAGACCCAGTACTTC
TRBV7-2	-	TRBJ2-5	few	CASSSSGAPQETQYF	TGTGCCAGCAGCTCCTCCGGTGCACCCCAAGAGACCCAGTACTTC
TRBV14	-	TRBJ2-1	-	CASSRHSNEQFF	TGTGCCAGCAGCCGCCACAGCAATGAGCAGTTCTTC
TRBV10-3	TRBD1	TRBJ1-2	-	CAISLTGGNYGYTF	TGTGCCATCAGTTTAACAGGGGGTAACTATGGCTACACCTTC
TRBV10-2	TRBD1	TRBJ2-7	-	CASRRDRVEEQYF	TGCGCCAGCAGGCGGGACAGGGTTGAGGAGCAGTACTTC
TRBV6-5	-	TRBJ2-7	few	CASSYRDGSSYEQYF	TGTGCCAGCAGTTACAGGGACGGGTCCTCCTACGAGCAGTACTTC
TRBV4-3	-	TRBJ1-3	-	CASSQVQGRRGNTIYF	TGCGCCAGCAGCCAAGTACAGGGTCGAAGAGGAAACACCATATATTTT
TRBV7-2	TRBD2	TRBJ2-7	once	CASSLDGTRSYEQYF	TGTGCCAGCAGCTTAGACGGGACTAGGTCCTACGAGCAGTACTTC
TRBV19	TRBD1	TRBJ2-7	-	CASSEQGAAYEQYF	TGTGCCAGTAGTGAACAGGGGGCCGCCTACGAGCAGTACTTC
TRBV5-8	-	TRBJ1-1	many	CASTPDTEAFF	TGTGCCAGCACACCGGACACGGAAGCTTTCTTT
TRBV18	TRBD1	TRBJ1-5	-	CASSSGQGRGNQPQHF	TGTGCCAGCTCGTCGGGACAGGGTAGAGGCAATCAGCCCCAGCATTTT
TRBV5-1	-	TRBJ1-2	-	CASSPGTGPGNGYTF	TGCGCCAGCAGCCCGGGGACGGGCCCTGGGAATGGCTACACCTTC
TRBV28	-	TRBJ1-2	once	CASSPSPPRQYGYTF	TGTGCCAGCAGTCCATCTCCCCCCAGACAGTATGGCTACACCTTC
TRBV18	TRBD1	TRBJ2-3	-	CASSGTEWEDTQYF	TGTGCCAGCTCAGGGACAGAGTGGGAAGATACGCAGTATTTT